Presented here are 7 T cell receptor beta chains from one specimen sequenced in a study of T cells in Graves' hyperthyroidism and ophthalmopathy (dated by TCRdb to between 2018 and 2020). The method was multiplex PCR. Sequencing used an Illumina HiSeq 2000. The TCR beta CDR3 regions were amplified from RNA transcripts. For the first round of RT-PCR on the TCR CDR3, the HTBI primer set was used together with the Qiagen OneStep RT-PCR kit. TCRdb handled the public reads itself, with Q25 trimming in fastp and clone calling in MiXCR, and kept productive beta chains. Entries that share a CDR3 protein sequence are merged under the most common genes and DNA. This sample comprises 350,000 to 450,000 distinct CDR3 sequences, around an eighth of them detected only once. The ten largest clones represent around 27% of the sample. The sequenced sample was blood. Receptors were obtained from a man in his fifties or sixties with Graves' ophthalmopathy.

The chain links TRBV5-1 to TRBJ1-4, with D possibly matching TRBD1 (6 bases). The CDR3 consists of 15 residues. V lost 4 bases and J 5 bases, leaving 15 bases between the germline ends. Germline values: CDR1 SGHRS, CDR2 YFSETQ. The CDR3 DNA follows: TGCGCCAGCAGCGAACAGGGCGGGACCAATGAAAAACTGTTTTTT. Translation gives CASSEQGGTNEKLFF.

The table lists this clonotype with a few counts. This chain's CDR3 is CATSGRDSVYEQFF. The CDR3 nucleotides are TGTGCCACGTCCGGCCGGGACTCCGTCTATGAGCAGTTCTTC. This chain joins TRBV10-3 and TRBJ2-1, with D maybe TRBD2 (6 bases). The CDR3 sequence is 14 residues long. Trimming shortened V by 10 bases and J by 8 bases, and 21 bases separated the two germline ends. Germline V lookup: CDR1 ENHRY, CDR2 SYGVKD.

The chain couples TRBV9 to TRBJ2-1; D not certain. In germline, CDR1 is SGDLS, CDR2 YYNGEE. The germline V and J ends were trimmed by 0 bases and 0 bases, with 7 bases remaining between them. There are 15 residues in the CDR3. DNA for the CDR3: TGTGCCAGCAGCGTAGATCCAAGCTCCTACAATGAGCAGTTCTTC. Translation: CASSVDPSSYNEQFF.

This clonotype appeared once. CDR3 nucleotide sequence: TGCAGTGCTAGACAGGGGAGGACTGAAGCTTTCTTT. The encoded protein is CSARQGRTEAFF. The chain recombines TRBV20-1 with TRBJ1-1; D is perhaps TRBD1 (6 bases). Between the trimmed V and J ends, which lost 2 bases and 5 bases, there was a span of 9 bases. This CDR3 has 12 residues. Germline lookup yields CDR1 DFQATT and CDR2 SNEGSKA (reference sequence).

This chain links TRBV20-1 with TRBJ2-6; the D gene is possibly TRBD2 (6 bases). Germline V gene lookup returns CDR1 DFQATT and CDR2 SNEGSKA (reference sequence). CDR3 length: 13 residues. V gave up 4 bases and J gave up 2 bases, with 6 bases separating them. CDR3 in amino acids: CSATGAGANVLTF. The CDR3 coding sequence is TGCAGTGCTACGGGGGCTGGGGCCAACGTCCTGACTTTC.

In this sample, this clonotype turned up many times. The chain is built from TRBV5-1 and TRBJ1-3; D call uncertain. There are 16 residues in the CDR3. V was cut by 0 bases and J by 0 bases, with 10 bases left in between. Per the germline V gene, CDR1 is SGHRS and CDR2 is YFSETQ. The CDR3 DNA follows: TGCGCCAGCAGCTTGGTGGCCAGCGTCTCTGGAAACACCATATATTTT. Its translation: CASSLVASVSGNTIYF.

This clonotype has ten or more counts. The V gene is TRBV27, the J gene TRBJ2-7; TRBD1 is a possible D gene (6 bases). Germline CDR1 is MNHEY and CDR2 is SMNVEV (reference sequence). The CDR3 has 13 residues. V was pared by 8 bases and J by 2 bases, with 13 bases between. The CDR3 here is CASGRQVAYEQYF. The CDR3 coding sequence is TGTGCCAGCGGGAGACAGGTGGCCTACGAGCAGTACTTC.